This T cell receptor (beta chain) originates from a study of T cell responses to AZD1222 COVID-19 vaccine. Study outcomes and limitations: Once two AZD1222 doses were given, Spike-specific TCR breadth and depth went up.

The data were produced by immunoSEQ multiplex PCR, yet TCRdb's version contains in-frame clones alone and is incomplete. The top ten clones hold 5.5% to 7% of a sample with about 93,000 clones, 80% to 90% of them seen once. With respect to this clone: The target antigen is unknown.

The receptor was isolated from an adult in good health. The sequencing here drew on peripheral blood, taken on day 0 of AZD1222 vaccination.

This CDR3 reads CASSEERATIAGELFF. CDR3 DNA: TGTGCCAGCAGTGAGGAGAGGGCCACTATTGCCGGGGAGCTGTTTTTT. The chain combines TRBV2 with TRBJ2-2; D may be TRBD2 (5 bases). The germline V gene has CDR1 SNHLY and CDR2 FYNNEI. Trimming took off 3 bases at V and 6 bases at J, with 17 bases between the two ends. This CDR3 comprises 16 residues.